Presented here are 7 T cell receptor beta chains from one specimen sequenced in a study of shared clonotypes between healthy human individuals. Clones were read by immunoSEQ multiplex PCR, and TCRdb kept only the in-frame ones, dropping some. The table records some 1.5 million clones, roughly 97% of them present only once. The sequencing input was naive CD4+ T cells sorted from blood. Regarding subset: CD45RA+ positively selected. These receptors were obtained from a young man in good health.

The chain links TRBV4-3 to TRBJ2-1; 10 nucleotides agree with TRBD2. Germline lookup yields CDR1 LGHNA and CDR2 YSLEER. J lost 14 bases, V lost 0 bases, and 10 bases had no gene match. CDR3 length: 15 residues. The CDR3 sequence: CASSQDGRLAGEKFF. The CDR3 nucleotides are TGCGCCAGCAGCCAAGATGGGAGGCTAGCGGGGGAAAAGTTCTTC.

The chain employs TRBV10-1 and TRBJ2-7; no clear D gene. V was pared by 3 bases and J by 4 bases, with 4 bases between. Germline V gene lookup returns CDR1 WNHNN and CDR2 SYGVQD (reference sequence). The length of the CDR3 is 11 residues. CDR3: CASSDLYEQYF. The DNA for the CDR3 is TGCGCCAGCAGTGACTTATACGAGCAGTACTTC.

This chain links TRBV4-1 with TRBJ2-1; 11 positions match TRBD2. V was clipped by 4 bases and J by 0 bases; unmatched bases: 11. Germline CDR1 is MGHRA and CDR2 is YSYEKL. The CDR3 has 19 amino acids. CDR3 nucleotides: TGCGCCAGCAGCCCCAGGCTAGCGGGAGGCCTCAGCTCCTACAATGAGCAGTTCTTC. Translating gives CASSPRLAGGLSSYNEQFF.

The J gene is TRBJ1-1, the V gene TRBV6-4; D ambiguous. Trimming took 2 bases from V and 1 from J, leaving 5 bases between them. CDR1 MRHNA and CDR2 SNTAGT come from the germline V gene. The CDR3 runs 13 residues. The chain's CDR3 is CASSDTPNTEAFF. The CDR3 bases are TGTGCCAGCAGTGACACTCCGAACACTGAAGCTTTCTTT.

The CDR3 coding sequence is TGTGCCAGCAGGGGACAGGGGGCGCGTGGTCAGCCCCAGCATTTT. Its protein is CASRGQGARGQPQHF. The J gene is TRBJ1-5, the V gene TRBV2; TRBD1 agrees at 12 bases. Germline CDR1 and CDR2: SNHLY and FYNNEI. With 6 bases clipped from V and 6 bases from J, the junction kept 6 bases outside the gene matches. The CDR3 runs to 15 residues.

This clone occurred once. J is TRBJ2-6 and V is TRBV14; D remains ambiguous. Trimming took off 1 base at V and 5 bases at J, with 3 bases between the two ends. Germline assignment: CDR1 SGHDN and CDR2 FVKESK. The CDR3 is 13 residues long. The CDR3 nucleotides are TGTGCCAGCAGCCAAGGTCGGGCCAACGTCCTGACTTTC. Translation: CASSQGRANVLTF. Drawing the rest from reference TRBV14 and TRBJ2-6, the complete variable domain is EAGVTQFPSHSVIEKGQTVTLRCDPISGHDNLYWYRRVMGKEIKFLLHFVKESKQDESGMPNNRFLAERTGGTYSTLKVQPAELEDSGVYFCASSQGRANVLTFGAGSRLTVL.

Here the CDR3 reads CAISGTSGMNTGELFF. CDR3 coding DNA: TGTGCCATCAGTGGGACTAGCGGGATGAACACCGGGGAGCTGTTTTTT. This chain connects TRBV10-3 to TRBJ2-2, with 12 positions matching TRBD2. In germline, CDR1 is ENHRY, CDR2 SYGVKD. The junction had 1 base not matched to a gene; V was cut back by 4 bases and J by 1 base. The CDR3 loop spans 16 amino acids.